The next 22 T cell receptor beta chains were all read from a single sample in a study of OX40 agonist ivuxolimab in advanced cancers. Clones were read by immunoSEQ multiplex PCR, and TCRdb kept only the in-frame ones, dropping some. Among more than 65,000 clones, about 88% were seen once, and the ten largest hold more than 0.85%. This sample comprised CD4+ or CD8+ T cells sorted from blood, obtained in a trial of the OX40 agonist ivuxolimab. The receptors here all came from an adult with an advanced solid tumor such as melanoma, head and neck, liver or kidney cancer.

V usage is TRBV6-5 and J usage is TRBJ1-2; unclear D gene. CDR1 MNHEY and CDR2 SVGAGI come from the germline V gene. The CDR3 is 13 amino acids. Trimming removed 0 bases from V and 7 bases from J, with 9 bases in between. Written as DNA, the CDR3 is TGTGCCAGCAGTTACTCCCTGGGCGGTGGCTACACCTTC. Residues: CASSYSLGGGYTF.

The J gene is TRBJ2-3, the V gene TRBV6-6, with D maybe TRBD2 (6 bases). CDR3 length equals 15 residues. Germline loops: CDR1 MNHNY, CDR2 SVGAGI (reference sequence). The V end lost 5 bases, the J end lost 3 bases, and 15 bases lay between the germline ends. In DNA, the CDR3 is TGTGCCAGCAGTCCTTCCGGGACTTTAACAGATACGCAGTATTTT. Amino acids: CASSPSGTLTDTQYF.

The J gene is TRBJ2-3, the V gene TRBV5-4; D is ambiguous. Germline lookup yields CDR1 SGHNT and CDR2 YYREEE (reference sequence). Trimming pared 4 bases from V and 2 bases from J, leaving 8 bases between. The CDR3 runs 13 residues. As DNA, the CDR3 is TGTGCCAGCAGCCTTAAATTCACAGATACGCAGTATTTT. This sequence encodes CASSLKFTDTQYF.

The V call is TRBV7-2, the J call TRBJ2-2; 9 bases align to TRBD1. After removal of 4 bases from V and 6 bases from J, the junction contained 6 bases not matched to a gene. The CDR3 covers 15 residues. Germline-derived CDR1 and CDR2 are SGHTA and FQGNSA. For the CDR3, the DNA is TGTGCCAGCAGCTCCCGGGACAGGGAATCCGGGGAGCTGTTTTTT. Its protein product is CASSSRDRESGELFF.

J is TRBJ2-7 and V is TRBV18, with a tentative D call TRBD2 (6 bases). Deletions cut 3 bases from V and 5 bases from J, with 20 bases between. Germline CDR1 KGHSH, CDR2 LQKENI. CDR3 length: 16 amino acids. CDR3 coding DNA: TGTGCCAGCTCACCCTATAGTTTGGGAGGCGGGGACGAGCAGTACTTC. It is translated as CASSPYSLGGGDEQYF. Complete variable domain (other parts from reference TRBV18 and TRBJ2-7): NAGVMQNPRHLVRRRGQEARLRCSPMKGHSHVYWYRQLPEEGLKFMVYLQKENIIDESGMPKERFSAEFPKEGPSILRIQQVVRGDSAAYFCASSPYSLGGGDEQYFGPGTRLTVT.

This rearrangement joins TRBV7-2 to TRBJ2-2; tentatively, D is TRBD2 (5 bases). This CDR3 comprises 16 residues. With 2 bases removed from V and 1 base from J, the gap between germline ends came to 11 bases. Germline-derived CDR1 and CDR2 are SGHTA and FQGNSA. Here the CDR3 DNA reads TGTGCCAGCAGCTTATATGACGGGGAGAACACCGGGGAGCTGTTTTTT. This encodes CASSLYDGENTGELFF. Supplemented by reference TRBV7-2 and TRBJ2-2, the full variable domain reads GAGVSQSPSNKVTEKGKDVELRCDPISGHTALYWYRQSLGQGLEFLIYFQGNSAPDKSGLPSDRFSAERTGGSVSTLTIQRTQQEDSAVYLCASSLYDGENTGELFFGEGSRLTVL.

The V call is TRBV5-1, the J call TRBJ2-7; TRBD1 or TRBD2 may be the D gene (5 bases each). The V gene lost 2 bases and the J gene lost 0 bases, with 12 bases spanning the gap. The CDR3 length is 15 residues. CDR1 is SGHRS and CDR2 is YFSETQ in the germline V gene. Written as DNA, the CDR3 is TGCGCCAGCAGCTTAAACTCGGGGCCCTCCTACGAGCAGTACTTC. It yields the protein CASSLNSGPSYEQYF.

V usage is TRBV6-1 and J usage is TRBJ2-5; possibly TRBD1 for D (5 bases). V lost 5 bases and J lost 1, with 11 bases in between. Germline V gives CDR1 MNHNS, CDR2 SASEGT. This CDR3 comprises 14 residues. CDR3 in DNA: TGTGCCAGCAGTCCGACAGTGACCCAAGAGACCCAGTACTTC. It specifies CASSPTVTQETQYF.

J is TRBJ2-3 and V is TRBV11-3; no reliable D call. The CDR3 length is 14 residues. The germline V and J ends were trimmed by 0 bases and 10 bases, with 14 bases remaining between them. Germline V gives CDR1 SGHNT, CDR2 YENEEA. DNA for the CDR3: TGTGCCAGCAGCTTAGATCCGACCCTGGCCCCGCAGTATTTT. Its translation: CASSLDPTLAPQYF. The entire variable domain, with the rest obtained from reference TRBV11-3 and TRBJ2-3, is as follows: EAGVVQSPRYKIIEKKQPVAFWCNPISGHNTLYWYLQNLGQGPELLIRYENEEAVDDSQLPKDRFSAERLKGVDSTLKIQPAELGDSAVYLCASSLDPTLAPQYFGPGTRLTVL.

The chain joins TRBV10-2 to TRBJ2-7; 11 bases align to TRBD1. CDR1 is WSHSY and CDR2 is SAAADI in the germline V gene. The CDR3 is 12 residues long. The V gene end was trimmed by 8 bases and the J gene end by 5 bases; junction bases not matched to a gene: 2. DNA of the CDR3: TGCGCCAGCGGGACAGGGGGGCACGAGCAGTACTTC. It is translated as CASGTGGHEQYF.

This chain joins TRBV6-5 and TRBJ2-1; possible D gene TRBD2, 6 bases. The CDR3 covers 16 residues. Deletions cut 4 bases from V and 0 bases from J, with 13 bases between. The germline V gene has CDR1 MNHEY and CDR2 SVGAGI. For the CDR3, the DNA is TGTGCCAGCAGTTTTAGACGGGGGAGCTCCTACAATGAGCAGTTCTTC. This sequence encodes CASSFRRGSSYNEQFF.

This clone was counted between two and nine times. This chain joins TRBV4-1 and TRBJ2-5, with D possibly TRBD1 on 6 matching bases. Trimming took off 1 base at V and 2 bases at J, with 11 bases between the two ends. CDR3 size: 15 residues. Germline lookup yields CDR1 MGHRA and CDR2 YSYEKL. The CDR3 DNA is TGCGCCAGCAGCCAAGCCCGGACAGCACAAGAGACCCAGTACTTC. Translated, it gives CASSQARTAQETQYF.

The CDR3 sequence: CSVGRAASGFLNAYEQYF. The CDR3 nucleotides read TGCAGCGTTGGGCGCGCGGCTAGCGGGTTCCTAAATGCCTACGAGCAGTACTTC. The genes are TRBV29-1 and TRBJ2-7; 8 bases fit TRBD2. V shed 4 bases, J shed 2 bases, and the junction held 19 bases outside the gene matches. CDR1 is SQVTM, CDR2 ANQGSEA, per germline. The CDR3 consists of 18 residues.

The chain recombines TRBV7-9 with TRBJ2-5; D remains ambiguous. CDR3 size: 12 residues. Germline V gives CDR1 SEHNR, CDR2 FQNEAQ (reference sequence). The germline V and J ends were trimmed by 1 base and 1 base, with 1 base remaining between them. The CDR3 loop reads CASSLVQETQYF. As DNA, the CDR3 is TGTGCCAGCAGCTTAGTCCAAGAGACCCAGTACTTC.

CDR3 sequence: CASSPPGQGETQYF. The CDR3 bases are TGTGCCAGCTCACCACCGGGACAGGGAGAGACCCAGTACTTC. The chain recombines TRBV18 with TRBJ2-5; TRBD1 agrees at 9 bases. CDR1 and CDR2 from the germline V gene are KGHSH and LQKENI. The trim removed 0 bases at V and 4 bases at J, leaving 0 bases unmatched. This CDR3 comprises 14 residues. Supplemented by reference TRBV18 and TRBJ2-5, the full variable domain reads NAGVMQNPRHLVRRRGQEARLRCSPMKGHSHVYWYRQLPEEGLKFMVYLQKENIIDESGMPKERFSAEFPKEGPSILRIQQVVRGDSAAYFCASSPPGQGETQYFGPGTRLLVL.

CDR3 in amino acids: CASSQAPGTVDGYTF. The DNA for the CDR3 is TGCGCCAGCAGCCAAGCACCCGGGACAGTGGATGGCTACACCTTC. The J gene is TRBJ1-2, the V gene TRBV4-1, with 7 nucleotides matching TRBD1. CDR3 length: 15 residues. The junction had 8 bases not matched to a gene; V was cut back by 1 base and J by 6 bases. Germline assignment: CDR1 MGHRA and CDR2 YSYEKL.

The chain carries TRBV2 and TRBJ1-1; D ambiguous. V dropped 8 bases and J dropped 3 bases, with 10 bases sitting between them. Germline V lookup: CDR1 SNHLY, CDR2 FYNNEI. The CDR3 has 12 residues. DNA of the CDR3: TGTGCCAGCGGTAGTAGATACACTGAAGCTTTCTTT. Protein: CASGSRYTEAFF.

The chain has TRBV19 and TRBJ2-5; possibly TRBD2 for D (6 bases). The CDR3 extends over 12 amino acids. In germline, CDR1 is LNHDA, CDR2 SQIVND (reference sequence). Trimming took off 8 bases at V and 5 bases at J, with 12 bases between the two ends. The CDR3 DNA follows: TGTGCCAGTTGGAGGGAAGGTGAGACCCAGTACTTC. Translated, it gives CASWREGETQYF.

V and J are TRBV28 and TRBJ2-5; no reliable D call. The germline V gene has CDR1 MDHEN and CDR2 SYDVKM. The CDR3 is 13 residues long. V was shortened by 7 bases and J by 5 bases, with 14 bases between the two germline ends. DNA of the CDR3: TGTGCCAGCACGCGCCCTCCGAGGGAGACCCAGTACTTC. It codes for CASTRPPRETQYF.

This chain uses TRBV2 with TRBJ1-1; TRBD1 might be the D (5 bases). V dropped 4 bases and J dropped 2 bases, with 8 bases sitting between them. This CDR3 spans 13 amino acids. Germline CDR1 reads SNHLY; CDR2 reads FYNNEI. CDR3 amino acids: CASSVQVNTEAFF. CDR3 bases: TGTGCCAGCAGTGTACAGGTTAACACTGAAGCTTTCTTT.

This rearrangement joins TRBV7-2 to TRBJ2-2; D not resolved. The V and J ends lost 4 bases and 6 bases respectively, with 12 bases between them. Germline assignment: CDR1 SGHTA and CDR2 FQGNSA. The CDR3 is made up of 14 amino acids. The CDR3 nucleotides read TGTGCCAGCAGCTCCGGGTCCCTGGCCGGGGAGCTGTTTTTT. It translates to CASSSGSLAGELFF.

This chain joins TRBV2 and TRBJ1-3; D is ambiguous. Trimming took off 8 bases at V and 4 bases at J, with 3 bases between the two ends. The CDR3 is made up of 10 amino acids. In germline, CDR1 is SNHLY, CDR2 FYNNEI. For the CDR3, the DNA is TGTGCCAGCTCGGGAAACACCATATATTTT. Amino acids: CASSGNTIYF.